The TCR beta chain under discussion was sequenced for a study of shared clonotypes between healthy human individuals. Across several immunoSEQ plates, the genomic DNA of each subset was split evenly. Clones were read by immunoSEQ multiplex PCR, and TCRdb kept only the in-frame ones, dropping some. This table has about 1.1 million clones, 77% appearing once. V lost 3 bases, J lost 5 bases, and 6 bases stayed unmatched. Germline values: CDR1 SGHAT, CDR2 FQNNGV. The CDR3 covers 15 residues. Sequencing was performed on memory CD4+ T cells from PBMCs. Subset in this sample: CD45RA-negative fraction. The origin of this receptor is a young man in good health. Some clones in this sample may be carry-over from other donors' samples. The chain is built from TRBV11-2 and TRBJ2-3; 9 nucleotides align to TRBD2. CDR3 in amino acids: CASSFIAGVGDTQYF. DNA for the CDR3: TGTGCCAGCAGCTTCATAGCGGGAGTCGGAGATACGCAGTATTTT.